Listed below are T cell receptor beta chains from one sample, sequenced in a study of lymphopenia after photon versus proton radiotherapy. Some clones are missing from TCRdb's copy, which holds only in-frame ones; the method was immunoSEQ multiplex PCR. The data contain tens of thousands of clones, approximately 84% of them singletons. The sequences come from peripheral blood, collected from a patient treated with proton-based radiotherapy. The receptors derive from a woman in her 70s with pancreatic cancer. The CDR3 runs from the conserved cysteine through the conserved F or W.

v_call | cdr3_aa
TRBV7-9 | CASSLIAESLYNEQFF
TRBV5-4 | CASSLGGASYNEQFF
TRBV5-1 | CASLRVPQETQYF
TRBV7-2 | CASSSRDRGRYTF
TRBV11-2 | CASSLVFGVRTEAFF
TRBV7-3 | CASSPFGLGGTTDTQYF
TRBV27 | CASRQSSGNTIYF
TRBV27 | CASRPGGVDYGYTF
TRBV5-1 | CASSFAGGVTGELFF
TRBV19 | CASSITPLLSGANVLTF
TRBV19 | CASSTTGNSYNEQFF
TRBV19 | CASSIVATGELFF
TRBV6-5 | CASASGGHNTEAFF
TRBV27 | CASSWLAGNSYEQYF
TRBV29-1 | CSVGSPETPVSGNTIYF
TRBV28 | CASSSASGGMTEAFF